The 11 T cell receptor beta chains below all came from one sample that was sequenced in a study of technical replicates of blood from a handful of donors (dated by TCRdb to about 2017). The library was made by the immunoSEQ multiplex PCR assay. TCRdb holds this immuneACCESS table with in-frame rearrangements only. Some clones are missing; in checked studies, unresolved V genes explain under half, and the rest has no known cause. The sample table shows 35,000 to 50,000 clones, and 95% to 97% are seen once. The top ten clonotypes cover around 0.35% of the sample. Sequences were obtained from T cells isolated from PBMCs. The receptors originated from a human donor in good health.

The gene calls are TRBV30 and TRBJ1-3; D may be TRBD1 (5 bases). The V and J ends lost 6 bases and 1 base respectively, with 7 bases between them. Germline values: CDR1 GTSNPN, CDR2 SVGIG (reference sequence). The length of the CDR3 is 12 residues. The CDR3 region is CACQGSGNTIYF. DNA for the CDR3: TGTGCCTGTCAGGGATCTGGAAACACCATATATTTT. The complete variable domain, with remaining parts taken from reference TRBV30 and TRBJ1-3, reads SQTIHQWPATLVQPVGSPLSLECTVEGTSNPNLYWYRQAAGRGLQLLFYSVGIGQISSEVPQNLSASRPQDRQFILSSKKLLLSDSGFYLCACQGSGNTIYFGEGSWLTVV.

Comments on this clone: A read error may account for a junction end that differs from germline. The V gene is TRBV7-6, the J gene TRBJ2-1, with 9 bases aligning to TRBD2. The CDR3 contains 13 residues. Germline lookup yields CDR1 SGHVS and CDR2 FNYEAQ. Here the CDR3 DNA reads TGTGCCAGCAGTTTAGCGGGAGACGGTGAGCAGTTCTTC. Residues: CASSLAGDGEQFF.

V is TRBV27 and J is TRBJ2-3; 10 bases fit TRBD1. Germline trimming cut 8 bases from V and 4 bases from J; bases unmatched to any gene: 6. This CDR3 comprises 14 residues. The germline CDR1 and CDR2 sequences are MNHEY and SMNVEV (reference sequence). The CDR3 here is CASWPGQGSDTQYF. CDR3 in DNA: TGTGCCAGCTGGCCGGGACAGGGGTCAGATACGCAGTATTTT.

The chain is built from TRBV10-3 and TRBJ1-1; a weak D match, TRBD1 (6 bases). This CDR3 is built from 15 residues. V was pared by 4 bases and J by 0 bases, with 12 bases between. The germline gives CDR1 ENHRY, CDR2 SYGVKD. The CDR3 reads CAISVSGTLNTEAFF. The CDR3 bases are TGTGCCATCAGTGTTTCCGGGACACTGAACACTGAAGCTTTCTTT.

The CDR3 DNA sequence: TGTGCCAGCAATTCAGTCACCGGGGAGCTGTTTTTT. Protein: CASNSVTGELFF. The rearrangement joins TRBV6-5 to TRBJ2-2, with D unresolved. V was pared by 7 bases and J by 4 bases, with 7 bases between. CDR1 and CDR2 from the germline V gene are MNHEY and SVGAGI. This CDR3 is built from 12 residues.

The V gene is TRBV19, the J gene TRBJ2-3; D is unclear. The CDR3 has 13 residues. V dropped 1 base and J dropped 2 bases, with 4 bases sitting between them. CDR1 and CDR2 from the germline V gene are LNHDA and SQIVND (reference sequence). The CDR3 nucleotides are TGTGCCAGTAGTATAGCGTTCACAGATACGCAGTATTTT. Translated: CASSIAFTDTQYF.

This chain's CDR3 is CASSIGAFYEQYF. The CDR3 region has the DNA TGTGCCAGTAGTATAGGGGCATTCTACGAGCAGTACTTC. This chain joins TRBV19 and TRBJ2-7; D gene ambiguous. The V gene's germline CDR1 is LNHDA and CDR2 SQIVND (reference sequence). CDR3 length: 13 amino acids. V gave up 1 base and J gave up 3 bases, with 7 bases separating them.

The chain recombines TRBV6-5 with TRBJ2-3; 11 bases line up with TRBD2. Trimming took 6 bases from V and 2 from J; bases not matched to a gene: 4. The CDR3 is made up of 15 amino acids. Germline V gene sequence: CDR1 MNHEY, CDR2 SVGAGI. The CDR3 region is CASRGLAGYTDTQYF. The CDR3 DNA follows: TGTGCCAGCAGAGGACTAGCGGGCTACACAGATACGCAGTATTTT.

V usage is TRBV29-1 and J usage is TRBJ2-7; D uncertain. Germline CDR1 reads SQVTM; CDR2 reads ANQGSEA. V dropped 4 bases and J dropped 5 bases, with 9 bases sitting between them. This CDR3 comprises 11 residues. The CDR3 DNA is TGCAGCGTTGTATCCCGTAACGAGCAGTACTTC. Protein product: CSVVSRNEQYF.

The chain joins TRBV27 to TRBJ2-7; 7 positions match TRBD1. V lost 7 bases, J lost 7 bases, and 7 bases stayed unmatched. Looked up from germline, CDR1 is MNHEY and CDR2 is SMNVEV (reference sequence). This CDR3 is 12 amino acids long. The CDR3 region is CASTKGTEEQYF. The CDR3 nucleotides are TGTGCCAGCACTAAAGGGACAGAAGAGCAGTACTTC.

The chain couples TRBV7-9 to TRBJ2-7; weak D call: TRBD1 (5 bases). Trimming left V 6 bases short and J 6 bases short, with 12 bases between. This CDR3 is 12 amino acids long. Germline assignment: CDR1 SEHNR and CDR2 FQNEAQ (reference sequence). CDR3 sequence (DNA): TGTGCCAGCAGTTGGGGCTGGGGCGAGCAGTACTTC. Translation gives CASSWGWGEQYF.